Sequencing of this T cell receptor (beta chain) was carried out in a study of blood T cell repertoires in COVID-19. Overall study context: The analysed material was cDNA or gDNA that came from T cells, B-cell-depleted T cells, or PBMCs.

Participants' reported clinical history set cohort assignment. Exposed enrollees encountered a COVID-19 case at some point within 2 weeks before study entry. Germline CDR1 and CDR2: SEHNR and FQNEAQ (reference sequence). This CDR3 has 17 amino acids. The ends lost 3 bases at V and 0 bases at J; junction bases unmatched: 4. Authors' methods: Researchers report that nucleated cell counts were estimated from reference gene primer amplification. The data were produced by immunoSEQ multiplex PCR, yet TCRdb's version contains in-frame clones alone and is incomplete. The V and J calls and clone size are taken from that table; D and trimming were inferred from the DNA. The sample shows 120,000 to 150,000 clones, around 84% of them seen only once.

The specimen sequenced was PBMCs or T cells enriched from blood (not recorded which). The chain recombines TRBV7-9 with TRBJ1-4, with TRBD1 matching 10 bases. The TCR was taken from a woman aged 50 to 60 who had been exposed to COVID-19. This chain's CDR3 is CASSFGDRGTTNEKLFF. CDR3 nucleotides: TGTGCCAGCAGCTTTGGGGACAGGGGAACAACTAATGAAAAACTGTTTTTT.